The 27 T cell receptor beta chains below come from one sample, sequenced in a study of OX40 agonist ivuxolimab in advanced cancers. Profiling relied on immunoSEQ multiplex PCR, and the TCRdb table lists in-frame clones only, not all of them. Here the sample spans some 97,000 clones, around nine tenths being singletons. Source: CD4+ or CD8+ T cells sorted from blood, taken in a trial of the OX40 agonist ivuxolimab. The receptor source for this set is an adult with an advanced solid tumor such as melanoma, head and neck, liver or kidney cancer.

V gene TRBV7-2 combines with J gene TRBJ2-5; tentative D call: TRBD1 (6 bases). The CDR3 length is 14 residues. V lost 5 bases and J lost 1, with 11 bases in between. Germline V gene data show CDR1 as SGHTA and CDR2 as FQGNSA. CDR3 coding DNA: TGTGCCAGCAGCGGGGGCGGAGCCCAAGAGACCCAGTACTTC. It encodes CASSGGGAQETQYF.

V gene TRBV11-2 combines with J gene TRBJ2-7; 7 bases line up with TRBD2. With 2 bases clipped from V and 0 bases from J, the junction kept 4 bases outside the gene matches. Looked up from germline, CDR1 is SGHAT and CDR2 is FQNNGV. The CDR3 length is 15 residues. The CDR3 sequence: CASSLFGGSSYEQYF. DNA of the CDR3: TGTGCCAGCAGCTTATTCGGGGGGAGCTCCTACGAGCAGTACTTC.

The V call is TRBV7-2, the J call TRBJ2-5, with 10 bases that match TRBD2. The J call may be wrong; the DNA end is better matched by TRBJ2-7. The CDR3 spans 14 residues. Germline V CDR1 and CDR2: SGHTA, FQGNSA. CDR3 coding DNA: TGTGCCAGCAGCTTACTTAGCGGGAGGTACGAGCAGTACTTC. This translates into CASSLLSGRYEQYF.

This chain uses TRBV2 with TRBJ2-7, with TRBD2 matching 8 bases. The V and J ends lost 6 bases and 2 bases, in that order; junction bases with no gene match: 9. The CDR3 length is 15 residues. CDR1 is SNHLY, CDR2 FYNNEI, per germline. CDR3: CASSGGTSPTYEQYF. The CDR3 nucleotides read TGTGCCAGCAGCGGTGGGACTAGTCCCACCTACGAGCAGTACTTC.

J is TRBJ2-5 and V is TRBV20-1; D remains unclear. Germline V CDR1 and CDR2: DFQATT, SNEGSKA (reference sequence). Trimming took 3 bases from V and 5 from J, leaving 4 bases between them. There are 10 residues in the CDR3. As DNA, the CDR3 is TGCAGTGCTAGGAGGGAGACCCAGTACTTC. Its protein product is CSARRETQYF.

The rearrangement uses TRBV7-2 and TRBJ2-2; D not certain. Per the germline V gene, CDR1 is SGHTA and CDR2 is FQGNSA. This CDR3 contains 12 residues. The ends were cut back, 5 bases at V and 5 bases at J, with 6 bases in the middle. CDR3 DNA sequence: TGTGCCAGCAGCCCCCGGACCGGGGAGCTGTTTTTT. This gives the protein CASSPRTGELFF.

This CDR3 is CASSLRTSTDTQYF. For the CDR3, the DNA is TGCGCCAGCAGCTTGCGAACTAGCACAGATACGCAGTATTTT. The V call is TRBV5-1, the J call TRBJ2-3; D is unresolved. V dropped 1 base and J dropped 0 bases, with 6 bases sitting between them. Germline CDR1 is SGHRS and CDR2 is YFSETQ. This CDR3 is built from 14 residues.

The rearrangement links TRBV11-2 to TRBJ2-2, with 9 positions matching TRBD2. Losses at the gene ends were 5 bases for V and 10 bases for J; bases not matched to a gene: 14. CDR1 and CDR2 (germline): SGHAT, FQNNGV. The CDR3 covers 16 residues. CDR3 nucleotides: TGTGCCAGCAGCCTATCCGGGACTAGCTCCTCCGCGGAGCTGTTTTTT. Protein sequence: CASSLSGTSSSAELFF. Full variable domain (rest looked up from reference TRBV11-2 and TRBJ2-2): EAGVAQSPRYKIIEKRQSVAFWCNPISGHATLYWYQQILGQGPKLLIQFQNNGVVDDSQLPKDRFSAERLKGVDSTLKIQPAKLEDSAVYLCASSLSGTSSSAELFFGEGSRLTVL.

CDR3 nucleotide sequence: TGTGCCATCAGTGATGCGGGAGACACCGGGGAGCTGTTTTTT. This gives the protein CAISDAGDTGELFF. The J gene is TRBJ2-2, the V gene TRBV10-3; 7 nucleotides agree with TRBD2. After removal of 3 bases from V and 3 bases from J, the junction contained 1 base not matched to a gene. The V gene's germline CDR1 is ENHRY and CDR2 SYGVKD. This CDR3 has 14 residues.

The chain couples TRBV5-4 to TRBJ2-5, with TRBD2 matching over 11 bases. Germline loops: CDR1 SGHNT, CDR2 YYREEE (reference sequence). The V segment lost 2 bases and the J segment 5 bases; nucleotides outside the gene matches: 11. This CDR3 spans 17 amino acids. CDR3 in DNA: TGTGCCAGCAGCTTCCTGGATCTAGCGGGAGGAGGGGAGACCCAGTACTTC. It encodes CASSFLDLAGGGETQYF.

This chain links TRBV14 with TRBJ1-1; D is ambiguous. CDR1 is SGHDN, CDR2 FVKESK, per germline. The length of the CDR3 is 13 residues. V dropped 4 bases and J dropped 2 bases, with 8 bases sitting between them. The CDR3 DNA sequence: TGTGCCAGCAGCCTAACCCCAAACACTGAAGCTTTCTTT. Protein: CASSLTPNTEAFF. Full variable domain (rest looked up from reference TRBV14 and TRBJ1-1): EAGVTQFPSHSVIEKGQTVTLRCDPISGHDNLYWYRRVMGKEIKFLLHFVKESKQDESGMPNNRFLAERTGGTYSTLKVQPAELEDSGVYFCASSLTPNTEAFFGQGTRLTVV.

The chain combines TRBV4-1 with TRBJ2-1; D perhaps matches TRBD2 (5 bases). The CDR3 is made up of 15 amino acids. V shed 0 bases and J shed 4 bases, with 10 bases lying between them. Germline CDR1 and CDR2: MGHRA and YSYEKL. Here the CDR3 DNA reads TGCGCCAGCAGCCAAGAGAGGGTGCGATACAATGAGCAGTTCTTC. This gives the protein CASSQERVRYNEQFF.

The rearrangement links TRBV19 to TRBJ2-5; 14 bases agree with TRBD2. The germline V gene has CDR1 LNHDA and CDR2 SQIVND (reference sequence). Losses at the gene ends were 3 bases for V and 9 bases for J; bases not matched to a gene: 6. This CDR3 comprises 15 residues. CDR3 protein: CASSMETSGREAQYF. The CDR3 coding sequence is TGTGCCAGTAGTATGGAGACTAGCGGGAGGGAGGCCCAGTACTTC.

This sequence joins TRBV19 and TRBJ2-6, with D possibly TRBD1 on 5 matching bases. The CDR3 spans 18 residues. Germline CDR1 is LNHDA and CDR2 is SQIVND (reference sequence). Trimming shortened V by 0 bases and J by 1 base, and 13 bases separated the two germline ends. This CDR3 reads CASSIDRPTGSGANVLTF. For the CDR3, the DNA is TGTGCCAGTAGTATAGATCGCCCTACAGGTTCTGGGGCCAACGTCCTGACTTTC.

V usage is TRBV15 and J usage is TRBJ1-2, with 10 nucleotides matching TRBD1. V was pared by 3 bases and J by 3 bases, with 16 bases of the junction left unmatched. The CDR3 loop spans 19 amino acids. Germline values: CDR1 LNHNV, CDR2 YYDKDF (reference sequence). The CDR3: CATSSPSRQGAGGYYGYTF. CDR3 coding DNA: TGTGCCACCAGCAGCCCCTCTCGACAGGGGGCGGGGGGGTACTATGGCTACACCTTC.

V gene TRBV5-4 combines with J gene TRBJ2-7; TRBD1 or TRBD2 may be the D gene (5 bases each). The ends were cut back, 0 bases at V and 2 bases at J, with 12 bases in the middle. This CDR3 contains 15 residues. Germline CDR1 SGHNT, CDR2 YYREEE (reference sequence). The CDR3 region is CASSLAGTGAYEQYF. CDR3 DNA: TGTGCCAGCAGCTTGGCAGGGACGGGCGCCTACGAGCAGTACTTC. Full variable domain (remainder filled in from reference TRBV5-4 and TRBJ2-7): ETGVTQSPTHLIKTRGQQVTLRCSSQSGHNTVSWYQQALGQGPQFIFQYYREEENGRGNFPPRFSGLQFPNYSSELNVNALELDDSALYLCASSLAGTGAYEQYFGPGTRLTVT.

The CDR3 nucleotides are TGTGCCAGCAGTGGGGTAGCAGGAGAGACCCAGTACTTC. Protein: CASSGVAGETQYF. The chain uses TRBV2 and TRBJ2-5; no firm D call. V lost 4 bases and J lost 4, with 10 bases in between. CDR3 length equals 13 residues. Per the germline V gene, CDR1 is SNHLY and CDR2 is FYNNEI.

This clone was seen only a few times. V usage is TRBV19 and J usage is TRBJ1-5; TRBD1 is a possible D gene (6 bases). CDR3 length equals 14 residues. Deletions cut 7 bases from V and 5 bases from J, with 15 bases between. Germline CDR1 is LNHDA and CDR2 is SQIVND (reference sequence). The CDR3 sequence is CASTRGGADQPQHF. CDR3 sequence (DNA): TGTGCCAGTACCCGTGGGGGGGCAGATCAGCCCCAGCATTTT.

CDR3 region: CASSQDRGNTIYF. The CDR3 nucleotides read TGCGCCAGCAGCCAAGATCGCGGAAACACCATATATTTT. The chain links TRBV4-3 to TRBJ1-3; D ambiguous. This CDR3 spans 13 amino acids. V was trimmed by 0 bases and J by 4 bases, leaving 4 bases between them. Germline lookup yields CDR1 LGHNA and CDR2 YSLEER.

V is TRBV28 and J is TRBJ2-5; D remains ambiguous. The CDR3 runs to 14 residues. Per germline, CDR1 MDHEN and CDR2 SYDVKM. V shed 3 bases and J shed 5 bases, with 13 bases lying between them. CDR3 sequence: CASSFLGSRETQYF. The CDR3 nucleotides read TGTGCCAGCAGTTTCCTAGGGTCTAGGGAGACCCAGTACTTC.

J is TRBJ1-2 and V is TRBV15; D gene unclear. CDR1 is LNHNV and CDR2 is YYDKDF in the germline V gene (reference sequence). This CDR3 region has 16 residues. Trimming left V 0 bases short and J 7 bases short, with 18 bases between. CDR3 bases: TGTGCCACCAGCAGAGATAAGAGCGGCTTGGAAGGTGGCTACACCTTC. It yields the protein CATSRDKSGLEGGYTF.

The chain links TRBV5-1 to TRBJ2-5; the D gene is possibly TRBD2 (6 bases). The CDR3 extends over 16 amino acids. Deletions cut 4 bases from V and 2 bases from J, with 18 bases between. The germline V gene encodes CDR1 SGHRS and CDR2 YFSETQ. CDR3 DNA: TGCGCCAGCAGCCCCATGCTGGAAGGAGGGCAAGAGACCCAGTACTTC. This codes for CASSPMLEGGQETQYF.

This clone was detected once. CDR3 nucleotides: TGTGCCAGCAGCTTGTTGGTGAACACCGGGGAGCTGTTTTTT. Protein: CASSLLVNTGELFF. The chain links TRBV7-9 to TRBJ2-2; no definite D call. There are 14 residues in the CDR3. Germline V CDR1 and CDR2: SEHNR, FQNEAQ (reference sequence). Trimming shortened V by 3 bases and J by 1 base, and 6 bases separated the two germline ends.

The chain links TRBV28 to TRBJ2-7; D is unclear. V was pared by 1 base and J by 4 bases, with 11 bases between. The CDR3 covers 14 residues. The germline CDR1 and CDR2 sequences are MDHEN and SYDVKM. CDR3 coding DNA: TGTGCCAGCAGTTTATCCCAAACTGGTTACGAGCAGTACTTC. This translates into CASSLSQTGYEQYF.

The chain couples TRBV7-2 to TRBJ2-2; D is tentatively TRBD1 or TRBD2 (5 bases each). The V gene's germline CDR1 is SGHTA and CDR2 FQGNSA. Trimming left V 7 bases short and J 6 bases short, with 21 bases between. This CDR3 comprises 16 residues. In DNA form, the CDR3 reads TGTGCCAGCACCCTGACTCGGATGAGGGGTTCCGGGGAGCTGTTTTTT. As protein: CASTLTRMRGSGELFF.

CDR3 DNA sequence: TGTGCCAGCAGTGAGGCTAGCGGGAACAATGAGCAGTTCTTC. Amino acids: CASSEASGNNEQFF. The J gene is TRBJ2-1, the V gene TRBV6-1; 9 positions match TRBD2. The germline CDR1 and CDR2 sequences are MNHNS and SASEGT. This CDR3 has 14 amino acids. Trimming took 3 bases from V and 5 from J; bases not matched to a gene: 2.

The chain employs TRBV29-1 and TRBJ2-3, with D perhaps TRBD1 (6 bases). The CDR3 consists of 14 residues. Trimming stripped 5 bases from V and 0 bases from J, with 12 bases between. The germline V gene encodes CDR1 SQVTM and CDR2 ANQGSEA. The CDR3 DNA reads as TGCAGCGTTTCACACAGGGAGAGCACAGATACGCAGTATTTT. Translating it yields CSVSHRESTDTQYF.